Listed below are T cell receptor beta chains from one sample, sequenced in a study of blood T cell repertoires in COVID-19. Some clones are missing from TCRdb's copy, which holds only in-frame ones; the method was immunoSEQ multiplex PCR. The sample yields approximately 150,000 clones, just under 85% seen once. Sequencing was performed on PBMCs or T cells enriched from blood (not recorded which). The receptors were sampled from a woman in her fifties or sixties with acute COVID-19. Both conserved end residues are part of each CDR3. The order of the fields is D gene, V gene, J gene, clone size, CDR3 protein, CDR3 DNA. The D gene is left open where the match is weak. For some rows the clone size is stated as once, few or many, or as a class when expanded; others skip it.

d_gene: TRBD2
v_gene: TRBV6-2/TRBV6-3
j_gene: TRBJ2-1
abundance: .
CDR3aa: CASSSPLAGSYNEQFF
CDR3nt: TGTGCCAGCAGTTCCCCTTTAGCGGGGAGTTACAATGAGCAGTTCTTC

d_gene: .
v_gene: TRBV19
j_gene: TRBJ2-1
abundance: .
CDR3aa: CASSIGMAGPYNEQFF
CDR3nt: TGTGCCAGTAGTATAGGGATGGCAGGGCCCTACAATGAGCAGTTCTTC

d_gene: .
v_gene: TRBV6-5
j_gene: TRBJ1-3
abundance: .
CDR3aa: CASSYSGRFSGNTIYF
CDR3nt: TGTGCCAGCAGTTACTCTGGGCGATTCTCTGGAAACACCATATATTTT

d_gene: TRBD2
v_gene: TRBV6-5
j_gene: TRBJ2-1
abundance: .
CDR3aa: CASSSLAGGEGEQFF
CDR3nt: TGTGCCAGCAGCTCCCTAGCGGGAGGAGAGGGTGAGCAGTTCTTC

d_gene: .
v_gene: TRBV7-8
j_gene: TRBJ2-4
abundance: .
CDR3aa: CASSYRWGGAIAKNIQYF
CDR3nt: TGTGCCAGCAGCTATCGGTGGGGGGGGGCGATAGCCAAAAACATTCAGTACTTC

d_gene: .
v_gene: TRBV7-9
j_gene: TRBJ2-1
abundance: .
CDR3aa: CASINRGWNEQFF
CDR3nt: TGTGCCAGCATCAATAGGGGGTGGAATGAGCAGTTCTTC

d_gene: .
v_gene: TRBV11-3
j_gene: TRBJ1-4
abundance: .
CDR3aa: CASSLSGGNEKLFF
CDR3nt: TGTGCCAGCAGCTTATCGGGGGGCAATGAAAAACTGTTTTTT

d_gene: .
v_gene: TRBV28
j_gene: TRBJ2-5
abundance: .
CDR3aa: CASSAAGRGETQYF
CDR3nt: TGTGCCAGCAGTGCCGCTGGCAGGGGAGAGACCCAGTACTTC

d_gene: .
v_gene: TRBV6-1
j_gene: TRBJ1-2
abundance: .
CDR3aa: CASNERTGYGYTF
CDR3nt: TGTGCCAGCAATGAACGAACGGGCTATGGCTACACCTTC

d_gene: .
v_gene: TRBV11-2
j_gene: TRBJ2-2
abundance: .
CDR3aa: CASSLLTGSNTGELFF
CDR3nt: TGTGCCAGCAGCTTACTCACGGGGTCGAACACCGGGGAGCTGTTTTTT

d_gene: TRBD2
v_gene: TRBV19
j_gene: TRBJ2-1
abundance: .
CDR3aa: CASSRLAGQRMTPNEQFF
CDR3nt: TGTGCCAGTAGTCGACTAGCGGGACAGAGGATGACCCCCAATGAGCAGTTCTTC

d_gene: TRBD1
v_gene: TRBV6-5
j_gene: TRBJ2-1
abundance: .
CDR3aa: CASSKTGGRVNEQFF
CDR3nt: TGTGCCAGCAGCAAAACAGGGGGACGGGTGAATGAGCAGTTCTTC

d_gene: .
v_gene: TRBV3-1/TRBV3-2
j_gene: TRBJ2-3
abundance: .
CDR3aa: CASSGGRNRGTQYF
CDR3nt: TGTGCCAGCAGCGGCGGGCGAAATCGGGGTACGCAGTATTTT

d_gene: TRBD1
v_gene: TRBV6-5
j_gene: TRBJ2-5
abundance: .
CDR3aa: CASSRTGKETQYF
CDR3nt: TGTGCCAGCTCCAGGACAGGGAAGGAGACCCAGTACTTC

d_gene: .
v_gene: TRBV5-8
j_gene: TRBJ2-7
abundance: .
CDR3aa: CASSLWPDSNYEQYF
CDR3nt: TGTGCCAGCAGCTTGTGGCCCGACAGTAACTACGAGCAGTACTTC

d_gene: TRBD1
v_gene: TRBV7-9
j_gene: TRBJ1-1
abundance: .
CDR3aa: CASSLGQQNTEAFF
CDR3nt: TGTGCCAGCAGCTTGGGACAGCAGAACACTGAAGCTTTCTTT

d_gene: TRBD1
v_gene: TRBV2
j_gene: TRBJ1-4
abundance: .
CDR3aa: CASSEQGAQFYEKLFF
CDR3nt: TGTGCCAGCAGTGAACAGGGGGCTCAGTTTTATGAAAAACTGTTTTTT

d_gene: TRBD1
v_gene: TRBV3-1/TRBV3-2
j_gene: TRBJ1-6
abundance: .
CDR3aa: CASSRTGGKSPLHF
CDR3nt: TGTGCCAGCAGCCGGACAGGGGGAAAATCACCCCTCCACTTT

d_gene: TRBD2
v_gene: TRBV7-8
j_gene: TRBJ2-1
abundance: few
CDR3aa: CASSLFPSGRSGSYNEQFF
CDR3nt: TGTGCCAGCAGCTTATTCCCTAGCGGGAGAAGTGGGTCCTACAATGAGCAGTTCTTC

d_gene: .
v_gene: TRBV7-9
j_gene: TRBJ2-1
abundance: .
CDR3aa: CASSFFSGNEQFF
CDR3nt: TGTGCCAGCAGCTTTTTCAGCGGCAATGAGCAGTTCTTC

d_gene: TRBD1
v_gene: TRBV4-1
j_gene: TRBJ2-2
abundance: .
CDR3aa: CASSPTGFTGELFF
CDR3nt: TGCGCCAGCAGCCCGACAGGGTTCACCGGGGAGCTGTTTTTT

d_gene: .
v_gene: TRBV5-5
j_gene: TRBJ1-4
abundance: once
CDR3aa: CASSLAHTGNEKLFF
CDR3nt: TGTGCCAGCAGCTTGGCCCACACGGGGAATGAAAAACTGTTTTTT

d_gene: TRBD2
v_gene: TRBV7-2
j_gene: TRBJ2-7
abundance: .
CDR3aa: CASRPGTSGSFSEQYF
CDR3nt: TGTGCCAGCAGGCCCGGGACTAGCGGGAGTTTCAGCGAGCAGTACTTC

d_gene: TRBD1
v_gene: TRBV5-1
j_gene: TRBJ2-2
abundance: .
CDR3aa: CASSLGLGGVPGELFF
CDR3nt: TGCGCCAGCAGCTTGGGTCTAGGGGGCGTTCCCGGGGAGCTGTTTTTT

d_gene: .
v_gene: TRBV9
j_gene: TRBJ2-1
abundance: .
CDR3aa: CASSISGPSYNEQFF
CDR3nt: TGTGCCAGCAGCATTAGCGGCCCCTCCTACAATGAGCAGTTCTTC

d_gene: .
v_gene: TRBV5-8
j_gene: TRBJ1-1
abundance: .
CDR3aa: CASSRGTEAFF
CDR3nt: TGTGCCAGCAGCCGGGGCACTGAAGCTTTCTTT

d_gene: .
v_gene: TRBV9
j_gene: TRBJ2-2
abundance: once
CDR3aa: CASSVGGLNTGELFF
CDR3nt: TGTGCCAGCAGCGTAGGGGGGCTCAACACCGGGGAGCTGTTTTTT

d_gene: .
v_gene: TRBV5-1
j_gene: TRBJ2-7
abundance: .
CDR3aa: CASSPQVGYEQYF
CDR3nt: TGCGCCAGCAGCCCCCAGGTGGGCTACGAGCAGTACTTC

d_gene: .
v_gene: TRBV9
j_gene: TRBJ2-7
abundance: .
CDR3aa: CASSGASGTTYEQYF
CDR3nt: TGTGCCAGCAGCGGTGCGTCCGGGACAACATACGAGCAGTACTTC

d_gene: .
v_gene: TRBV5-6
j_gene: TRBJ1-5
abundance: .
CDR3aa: CASSLGGGASNQPQHF
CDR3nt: TGTGCCAGCAGCTTGGGGGGAGGGGCTAGCAATCAGCCCCAGCATTTT

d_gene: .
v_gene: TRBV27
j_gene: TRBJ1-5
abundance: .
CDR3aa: CASSLTGFSNQPQHF
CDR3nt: TGTGCCAGCAGTTTAACGGGGTTTAGCAATCAGCCCCAGCATTTT

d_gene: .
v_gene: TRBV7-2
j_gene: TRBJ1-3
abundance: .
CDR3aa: CASQNRGLGNTIYF
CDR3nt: TGTGCCAGCCAAAATAGGGGGTTAGGAAACACCATATATTTT

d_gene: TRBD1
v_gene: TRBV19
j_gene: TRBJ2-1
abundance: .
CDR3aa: CASRQGGSDEQFF
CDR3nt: TGTGCCAGTAGACAGGGGGGTTCGGATGAGCAGTTCTTC

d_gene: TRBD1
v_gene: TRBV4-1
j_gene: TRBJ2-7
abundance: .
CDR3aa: CASSQEGQGAREQYF
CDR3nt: TGCGCCAGCAGCCAAGAAGGCCAGGGGGCGCGGGAGCAGTACTTC

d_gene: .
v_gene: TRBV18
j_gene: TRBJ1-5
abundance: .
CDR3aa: CATARDSTNQPQHF
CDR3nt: TGTGCCACCGCCCGTGACAGCACTAATCAGCCCCAGCATTTT

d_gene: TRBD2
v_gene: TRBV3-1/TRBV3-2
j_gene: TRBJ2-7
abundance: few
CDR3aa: CASSRASGRGIHEQYF
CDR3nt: TGTGCCAGCAGCCGTGCTAGCGGGAGGGGCATTCACGAGCAGTACTTC

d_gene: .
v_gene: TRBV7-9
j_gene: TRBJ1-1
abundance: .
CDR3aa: CASSLARRAAFF
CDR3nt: TGTGCCAGCAGCTTAGCTAGGAGGGCTGCTTTCTTT

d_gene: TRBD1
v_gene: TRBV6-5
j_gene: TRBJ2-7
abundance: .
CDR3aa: CASRSTGSSYEQYF
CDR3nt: TGTGCCAGCAGGTCGACAGGGAGCTCCTACGAGCAGTACTTC

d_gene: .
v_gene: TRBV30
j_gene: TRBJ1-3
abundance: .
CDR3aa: CAWKHVSGNTIYF
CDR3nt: TGTGCCTGGAAACATGTCTCTGGAAACACCATATATTTT

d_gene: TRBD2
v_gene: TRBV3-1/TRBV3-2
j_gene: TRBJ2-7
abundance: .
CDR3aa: CASSLSAGGGLEQYF
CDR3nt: TGTGCCAGCAGCCTGTCAGCGGGAGGGGGCCTCGAGCAGTACTTC

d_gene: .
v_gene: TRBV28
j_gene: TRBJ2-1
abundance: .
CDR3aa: CASLDLADEQFF
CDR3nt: TGTGCCAGCCTGGACTTGGCGGATGAGCAGTTCTTC

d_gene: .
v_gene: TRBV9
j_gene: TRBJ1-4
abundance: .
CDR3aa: CASSPAGSVGHEKLFF
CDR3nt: TGTGCCAGCAGCCCAGCGGGCTCGGTTGGGCATGAAAAACTGTTTTTT

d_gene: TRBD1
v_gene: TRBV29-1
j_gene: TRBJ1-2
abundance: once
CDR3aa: CSARQGGGYTF
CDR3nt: TGCAGCGCCAGACAGGGTGGCGGCTACACCTTC

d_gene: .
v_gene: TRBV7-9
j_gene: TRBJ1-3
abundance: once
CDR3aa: CASSLDPTGPGNTIYF
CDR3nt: TGTGCCAGCAGCTTAGACCCCACAGGGCCCGGAAACACCATATATTTT

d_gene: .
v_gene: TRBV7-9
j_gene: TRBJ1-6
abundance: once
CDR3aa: CASSLEAGTMAHF
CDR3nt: TGTGCCAGCAGCTTAGAGGCCGGGACAATGGCCCACTTT

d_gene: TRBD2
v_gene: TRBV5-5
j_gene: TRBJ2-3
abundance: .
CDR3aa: CASSLGRLAGGVDTQYF
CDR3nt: TGTGCCAGCAGCTTGGGACGACTAGCGGGAGGGGTAGATACGCAGTATTTT